Listed below are T cell receptor beta chains from one sample, sequenced in a study of T-cell memory formation after mild COVID-19. TCRdb re-derived calls from the 5' RACE reads in MiXCR, one entry per CDR3 protein. The sample holds hundreds of thousands of distinct CDR3 sequences, around a sixth seen once. Sequencing input: PBMCs or a T cell subset sorted from them (not recorded which). The origin of the receptors is an adult woman who had mild COVID-19 (a few samples of this study predate the infection). Cell type and time point are not known. The CDR3 runs from the conserved cysteine through the conserved F or W. The D gene is left open where the match is weak. Expanded clones are given a class, and other clones once, few, many or no size at all.

CDR3: CASSGRTGGAGNEQFF
DNA: TGTGCCAGCAGCGGACGGACAGGGGGCGCGGGCAATGAGCAGTTCTTC
size: few
J: TRBJ2-1
V: TRBV5-4
D: TRBD1

CDR3: CWGTSGGIRTDTQYF
DNA: TGTTGGGGGACTAGCGGGGGGATTCGCACAGATACGCAGTATTTT
size: -
J: TRBJ2-3
V: TRBV7-2
D: TRBD2

CDR3: CASSLGETGFTGELFF
DNA: TGTGCCAGCAGTTTAGGGGAGACAGGGTTCACCGGGGAGCTGTTTTTT
size: -
J: TRBJ2-2
V: TRBV12-3/TRBV12-4
D: TRBD1

CDR3: CASFSQGGAYEQYF
DNA: TGTGCCAGCTTCAGTCAGGGGGGCGCCTACGAGCAGTACTTC
size: -
J: TRBJ2-7
V: TRBV6-1
D: -

CDR3: CATSDVYGYTF
DNA: TGTGCCACCAGTGATGTCTATGGCTACACCTTC
size: -
J: TRBJ1-2
V: TRBV24-1
D: -

CDR3: CASSSGGPLDEQFF
DNA: TGTGCCAGCAGCTCAGGGGGCCCTTTGGATGAGCAGTTCTTC
size: -
J: TRBJ2-1
V: TRBV9
D: TRBD1

CDR3: CASRLGFGTDTQYF
DNA: TGCGCCAGCAGGTTGGGATTCGGCACAGATACGCAGTATTTT
size: few
J: TRBJ2-3
V: TRBV5-1
D: -

CDR3: CASSPTGKGTYEQYF
DNA: TGTGCCAGCAGCCCGACAGGGAAAGGGACCTACGAGCAGTACTTC
size: few
J: TRBJ2-7
V: TRBV7-6
D: TRBD1

CDR3: CATSYPDRGISELFF
DNA: TGTGCCACCAGTTATCCGGACAGGGGGATTTCGGAGCTGTTTTTT
size: -
J: TRBJ2-2
V: TRBV24-1
D: TRBD1

CDR3: CASSSGTSLGDEQFF
DNA: TGCGCCAGCAGCTCCGGGACTAGCTTAGGCGATGAGCAGTTCTTC
size: few
J: TRBJ2-1
V: TRBV5-1
D: TRBD2

CDR3: CASREDLAGGYEQYF
DNA: TGTGCCAGCAGGGAGGACTTAGCGGGAGGCTACGAGCAGTACTTC
size: -
J: TRBJ2-7
V: TRBV6-1
D: TRBD2

CDR3: CASRTDRGPGTEAFF
DNA: TGTGCCAGCAGGACGGACAGGGGGCCCGGCACTGAAGCTTTCTTT
size: few
J: TRBJ1-1
V: TRBV2
D: TRBD1

CDR3: CASSQSGQGAYYGYTF
DNA: TGTGCCAGCAGCCAATCGGGACAGGGGGCTTACTATGGCTACACCTTC
size: few
J: TRBJ1-2
V: TRBV4-2
D: TRBD1

CDR3: CASRGRTGDISPLHF
DNA: TGTGCCAGCAGAGGGAGGACAGGGGATATTTCACCCCTCCACTTT
size: many
J: TRBJ1-6
V: TRBV6-6
D: TRBD1

CDR3: CAISTGTSGRNEQFF
DNA: TGTGCCATCAGCACCGGGACTAGCGGGAGGAATGAGCAGTTCTTC
size: -
J: TRBJ2-1
V: TRBV10-3
D: TRBD2

CDR3: CASSVQGGGYNEQFF
DNA: TGTGCCAGCAGCGTACAGGGCGGGGGCTACAATGAGCAGTTCTTC
size: -
J: TRBJ2-1
V: TRBV7-3
D: -

CDR3: CASSLGGNGYTF
DNA: TGTGCCAGCAGTTTAGGGGGGAATGGCTACACCTTC
size: many
J: TRBJ1-2
V: TRBV7-9
D: -

CDR3: CASSFGASGETQYF
DNA: TGCGCCAGCAGCTTTGGGGCGTCGGGGGAGACCCAGTACTTC
size: -
J: TRBJ2-5
V: TRBV5-1
D: -

CDR3: CASSLTTSGDTQYF
DNA: TGTGCCAGCAGCTTAACAACTAGCGGAGATACGCAGTATTTT
size: many
J: TRBJ2-3
V: TRBV7-3
D: TRBD2

CDR3: CSAPIGQGVKGYTF
DNA: TGCAGTGCTCCTATCGGACAGGGTGTGAAGGGCTACACCTTC
size: few
J: TRBJ1-2
V: TRBV20-1
D: TRBD1

CDR3: CASSQPSLAYEQYF
DNA: TGTGCCAGCAGCCAACCCTCCTTGGCTTACGAGCAGTACTTC
size: few
J: TRBJ2-7
V: TRBV3-1
D: -

CDR3: CASSALDNQETQYF
DNA: TGTGCCAGCAGCGCTCTAGATAATCAAGAGACCCAGTACTTC
size: -
J: TRBJ2-5
V: TRBV9
D: -

CDR3: CASSQDREGTGGSRNEQYF
DNA: TGCGCCAGCAGCCAAGATAGGGAGGGGACAGGGGGTAGCAGGAACGAGCAGTACTTC
size: -
J: TRBJ2-7
V: TRBV4-1
D: TRBD1